A selection of T cell receptor beta chains follows, all from one sample in a study of response to subunit inactivated influenza vaccine. TCRdb re-derived calls from the RT-PCR reads in MiXCR, one entry per CDR3 protein. This table holds 450,000 to 600,000 distinct CDR3 sequences, about 15% found once. Here the sequenced sample was CD4+ T cells sorted from PBMCs, taken less than 25 months after vaccination. The receptors originated from a man between 50 and 75 years old who received an inactivated influenza vaccine. Each CDR3 is given with its conserved first and last residue. D genes are given only for firm matches. Size is stated for part of the rows, as once, few or many counts, or as a class when the clone is expanded.

>TRBV11-2|few|TRBD2|TRBJ2-7
CASSKEAGASYEQYF
TGTGCCAGCAGTAAAGAAGCGGGGGCCTCCTACGAGCAGTACTTC
>TRBV20-1|few|NA|TRBJ2-3
CSAGDRRLGGTDTQYF
TGCAGTGCTGGGGACCGTCGACTAGGAGGTACCGATACGCAGTATTTT
>TRBV28|NA|TRBD2|TRBJ2-3
CASSPGLGLAGQNTDTQYF
TGTGCCAGCAGCCCAGGTCTCGGTCTAGCGGGGCAAAATACAGATACGCAGTATTTT
>TRBV5-1|NA|NA|TRBJ2-5
CASSFTAGPQETQYF
TGCGCCAGCAGCTTTACAGCAGGCCCCCAAGAGACCCAGTACTTC
>TRBV2|few|NA|TRBJ2-5
CASTAGTETQYF
TGTGCCAGCACCGCAGGGACGGAGACCCAGTACTTC
>TRBV2|NA|NA|TRBJ2-5
CASTSFQETQYF
TGTGCCAGCACGAGCTTTCAAGAGACCCAGTACTTC
>TRBV4-1|NA|TRBD1|TRBJ1-6
CASSPRLARTGDPALHF
TGCGCCAGCAGCCCCCGGTTGGCTAGGACAGGGGACCCGGCCCTCCACTTT
>TRBV11-3|NA|NA|TRBJ2-7
CASSFPRAMGVYEQYF
TGTGCCAGCAGCTTCCCCCGCGCGATGGGGGTCTACGAGCAGTACTTC
>TRBV6-2/TRBV6-3|few|NA|TRBJ1-1
CASSWNSALNTEAFF
TGTGCCAGCAGTTGGAACAGCGCCCTGAACACTGAAGCTTTCTTT
>TRBV7-9|few|NA|TRBJ1-2
CASSTTNYGYTF
TGTGCCAGCAGCACTACTAACTATGGCTACACCTTC
>TRBV4-1|NA|NA|TRBJ2-5
CASSQVLLPAGETQYF
TGCGCCAGCAGCCAAGTATTGTTACCCGCGGGAGAGACCCAGTACTTC
>TRBV11-2|NA|NA|TRBJ1-1
CASSSTTGWGLTEAFF
TGTGCCAGCAGCTCGACTACAGGGTGGGGGCTCACTGAAGCTTTCTTT
>TRBV20-1|NA|NA|TRBJ2-1
CSARDGLAWDEQFF
TGCAGTGCTAGAGATGGGCTAGCCTGGGATGAGCAGTTCTTC
>TRBV7-3|NA|TRBD2|TRBJ2-6
CASSLRPLGLAGSGANVLTF
TGTGCCAGCAGCTTAAGGCCCTTGGGACTAGCGGGGTCTGGGGCCAACGTCCTGACTTTC
>TRBV4-3|many|NA|TRBJ1-2
CASSRNSGRDYGYTF
TGCGCCAGCAGCCGGAACTCCGGGCGAGACTATGGCTACACCTTC
>TRBV7-9|few|NA|TRBJ2-3
CASDLLTGPQTDTQYF
TGTGCCAGCGACCTTTTAACAGGGCCCCAGACAGATACGCAGTATTTT
>TRBV28|NA|NA|TRBJ1-2
CASSPLVGGYTF
TGTGCCAGCAGTCCCTTGGTTGGAGGCTACACCTTC
>TRBV20-1|few|TRBD2|TRBJ2-3
CSARDVAGGYTDTQYF
TGCAGTGCTAGAGATGTGGCGGGAGGGTACACAGATACGCAGTATTTT
>TRBV28|few|TRBD2|TRBJ2-1
CASSDSGRHNEQFF
TGTGCCAGCAGCGATAGCGGGAGGCACAATGAGCAGTTCTTC
>TRBV5-6|few|NA|TRBJ1-6
CASMGPGQYNSPLHF
TGTGCCAGCATGGGACCGGGACAATATAATTCACCCCTCCACTTT
>TRBV6-1|few|TRBD1|TRBJ1-4
CASRKTGDNEKLFF
TGTGCCAGCAGGAAGACAGGGGATAATGAAAAACTGTTTTTT
>TRBV6-1|few|TRBD1|TRBJ2-7
CASRSTGTDSYEQYF
TGTGCCAGCAGATCGACCGGGACAGATTCCTACGAGCAGTACTTC
>TRBV9|few|TRBD2|TRBJ2-1
CASSAGLGSSYNEQFF
TGTGCCAGCAGCGCGGGACTAGGAAGCTCCTACAATGAGCAGTTCTTC
>TRBV7-9|few|TRBD1|TRBJ2-1
CASSLALRTGGNEQFF
TGTGCCAGCAGCTTAGCGCTGAGGACAGGGGGCAATGAGCAGTTCTTC
>TRBV12-3/TRBV12-4|NA|NA|TRBJ2-3
CASSLPVQADTQYF
TGTGCCAGCAGTCTCCCCGTTCAGGCAGATACGCAGTATTTT
>TRBV4-1|NA|TRBD2|TRBJ2-7
CASSQPTSGSYEQYF
TGCGCCAGCAGCCAACCGACTAGCGGGAGTTACGAGCAGTACTTC
>TRBV2|NA|NA|TRBJ2-5
CASSVGQRETQYF
TGTGCCAGCAGTGTCGGACAGCGAGAGACCCAGTACTTC
>TRBV20-1|few|TRBD2|TRBJ2-4
CSAKEREGQNIQYF
TGCAGTGCTAAGGAGCGGGAGGGCCAAAACATTCAGTACTTC
>TRBV29-1|few|NA|TRBJ2-1
CSVESRGQGNEQFF
TGCAGCGTTGAAAGCAGGGGTCAGGGCAATGAGCAGTTCTTC
>TRBV5-1|NA|NA|TRBJ2-7
CASSPGEVAEQYF
TGCGCCAGCAGCCCTGGGGAGGTGGCCGAGCAGTACTTC
>TRBV3-1|many|NA|TRBJ2-5
CASSQREGVQETQYF
TGTGCCAGCAGCCAGCGGGAAGGGGTCCAAGAGACCCAGTACTTC
>TRBV4-2|many|NA|TRBJ2-6
CASRPTGSGANVLTF
TGTGCCAGCAGACCTACAGGCTCTGGGGCCAACGTCCTGACTTTC
>TRBV5-1|few|TRBD1|TRBJ1-2
CASSAPGTGSYGYTF
TGCGCCAGCAGCGCTCCCGGGACAGGGTCGTATGGCTACACCTTC
>TRBV28|NA|TRBD1|TRBJ1-4
CASSYTQGAREKLFF
TGTGCCAGCAGTTATACTCAGGGGGCGCGTGAAAAACTGTTTTTT